Below, 10 T cell receptor beta chains from the same sample are listed, as sequenced in a study of spatial heterogeneity in lung cancer. Overall study findings and caveats: Intratumoral expanded alpha and beta TCR counts were found to track tumor mutation counts.

Their target antigens are unknown. Via MiXCR, TCRdb re-called the 5' RACE reads, giving one row per CDR3 protein. The data contain 16,000 or so distinct CDR3 sequences, roughly 7% of them singletons. Time point here: sample taken at primary tumor resection. The input for sequencing was lung tumor tissue, taken at surgery. The origin of the receptors is a female donor with early-stage non-small cell lung cancer.

This clonotype was recorded many times. The library was built for alpha chains, so this beta chain is an off-target read and its size means little. The chain couples TRBV29-1 to TRBJ1-1, with no clear D. This CDR3 comprises 14 residues. Germline V CDR1 and CDR2: SQVTM, ANQGSEA. V was shortened by 4 bases and J by 1 base, with 13 bases between the two germline ends. The CDR3 sequence: CSVAEGRPNTEAFF. CDR3 sequence (DNA): TGCAGCGTTGCGGAGGGCAGACCGAACACTGAAGCTTTCTTT.

A few counts support this clonotype. Since it is a stray read in a library aimed at alpha chains, this beta chain has a size that is not meaningful. The chain employs TRBV14 and TRBJ1-2, with 10 bases identical to TRBD1. After removal of 5 bases from V and 4 bases from J, the junction contained 7 bases not matched to a gene. The germline V gene has CDR1 SGHDN and CDR2 FVKESK. The CDR3 runs 15 residues. The CDR3 sequence is CASSTRTGGVYGYTF. The CDR3 nucleotides are TGTGCCAGCAGCACCCGGACAGGGGGGGTCTATGGCTACACCTTC.

A word on this clonotype: Because the library targeted alpha chains, this beta chain is an off-target read whose size means little. V and J are TRBV20-1 and TRBJ2-1; 10 bases map to TRBD2. The trim removed 6 bases at V and 4 bases at J, leaving 24 bases unmatched. CDR3 length: 20 amino acids. From germline, CDR1 is DFQATT and CDR2 SNEGSKA (reference sequence). The CDR3 region has the DNA TGCAGTGCCCCAACCCCCAAGGCCTTATTAGCGGGGGGCCCGTACAATGAGCAGTTCTTC. Its protein is CSAPTPKALLAGGPYNEQFF.

By share, this clonotype ranks as medium-sized (0.01 to 0.1%). As an off-target read in a library built for alpha chains, this beta chain has a frequency of little significance. The chain recombines TRBV24-1 with TRBJ2-3; no clear D gene. Germline V gene data show CDR1 as KGHDR and CDR2 as SFDVKD. V lost 6 bases, J lost 6 bases, and 9 bases lay in between. The CDR3 contains 12 residues. CDR3 DNA sequence: TGTGCCACCAGTTCCGGCCCCGATACGCAGTATTTT. Amino acid sequence: CATSSGPDTQYF.

This clonotype was seen many times. In a library made to pick up alpha chains, this beta chain is a stray read with a size that means little. The gene calls are TRBV20-1 and TRBJ2-5; D ambiguous. Per the germline V gene, CDR1 is DFQATT and CDR2 is SNEGSKA (reference sequence). The CDR3 contains 15 residues. V was shortened by 0 bases and J by 2 bases, with 13 bases between the two germline ends. CDR3 bases: TGCAGTGCTAGAGATCATCCGGTAACACAAGAGACCCAGTACTTC. Translated, it gives CSARDHPVTQETQYF.

This clonotype was seen at least ten times. A library prepared for alpha chains yielded this beta chain as an off-target read; its size is of little meaning. This CDR3 is CASSSADTSSGNTIYF. The CDR3 nucleotides are TGCGCCAGCAGCTCGGCGGACACCAGCTCTGGAAACACCATATATTTT. The gene calls are TRBV5-1 and TRBJ1-3; perhaps TRBD1 as D (5 bases). Germline values: CDR1 SGHRS, CDR2 YFSETQ. V was cut by 3 bases and J by 0 bases, with 13 bases left in between. The CDR3 totals 16 residues.

This clonotype was counted at least ten times. The library was prepared for alpha chains; this beta chain is a stray read, so its frequency means little. The gene calls are TRBV11-3 and TRBJ1-3; D call uncertain. Germline CDR1 and CDR2: SGHNT and YENEEA. V shed 2 bases and J shed 1 base, with 3 bases lying between them. The length of the CDR3 is 13 residues. The chain's CDR3 is CASSLRSGNTIYF. CDR3 nucleotide sequence: TGTGCCAGCAGCTTAAGATCTGGAAACACCATATATTTT.

This clonotype showed up many times. A library made for alpha chains picked up this beta chain off target, so its size means little. This sequence joins TRBV3-1 and TRBJ2-5; TRBD1 agrees at 7 bases. There are 15 residues in the CDR3. In germline, CDR1 is LGHDT, CDR2 YNNKEL (reference sequence). Trimming removed 2 bases from V and 3 bases from J; junction bases left unmatched: 6. CDR3 sequence: CASSQYYTGEETQYF. The CDR3 DNA reads as TGTGCCAGCAGCCAATACTATACAGGGGAAGAGACCCAGTACTTC.

This clonotype was detected ten times or more. This beta chain lies outside the target of a library built for alpha chains; its clone size means little. The J gene is TRBJ2-2, the V gene TRBV28, with a tentative D call TRBD2 (5 bases). This CDR3 has 15 amino acids. The germline V and J ends were trimmed by 4 bases and 6 bases, with 15 bases remaining between them. Germline V gene sequence: CDR1 MDHEN, CDR2 SYDVKM. As DNA, the CDR3 is TGTGCCAGCAGTTCAGCCGCCTTCGGGGCCGGGGAGCTGTTTTTT. Translation: CASSSAAFGAGELFF.

This clonotype has at least ten counts. This beta chain slipped into a library made for alpha chains as a stray read, so its size is not meaningful. This chain joins TRBV20-1 and TRBJ1-4, with TRBD1 matching 8 bases. This CDR3 spans 14 amino acids. V was clipped by 0 bases and J by 8 bases; unmatched bases: 5. Germline CDR1 is DFQATT and CDR2 is SNEGSKA (reference sequence). The CDR3 loop reads CSARDRTGSEKLFF. The CDR3 DNA sequence: TGCAGTGCTAGAGACAGGACAGGGTCCGAAAAACTGTTTTTT.